The following is a T cell receptor beta chain sequence with its context. Its antigen is as yet unknown. This record comes from a study of T cell responses to AZD1222 COVID-19 vaccine. The study's findings and limits: Spike-specific TCRs gained breadth and depth after people received two AZD1222 doses. All repertoire sampling was performed exclusively after the peak T cell response. Mapped onto spike, vaccine-associated CD4 TCRs spanned it and were dominant at 160-218 and 743-854.

Sequenced by immunoSEQ multiplex PCR; TCRdb stores in-frame clones only, minus some. The sample consists of around 130,000 clones, 88% of them appearing once. Germline assignment: CDR1 MGHRA and CDR2 YSYEKL. The ends were cut back, 3 bases at V and 4 bases at J, with 15 bases in the middle. The CDR3 has 15 residues. This clonotype originated in an adult in good health. The sample was peripheral blood, taken on day 0 of AZD1222 vaccination. The J gene is TRBJ1-2, the V gene TRBV4-1; D unclear. DNA for the CDR3: TGCGCCAGCAGCCAGGGCCGGAATAGCGGCTATGGCTACACCTTC. It encodes CASSQGRNSGYGYTF.